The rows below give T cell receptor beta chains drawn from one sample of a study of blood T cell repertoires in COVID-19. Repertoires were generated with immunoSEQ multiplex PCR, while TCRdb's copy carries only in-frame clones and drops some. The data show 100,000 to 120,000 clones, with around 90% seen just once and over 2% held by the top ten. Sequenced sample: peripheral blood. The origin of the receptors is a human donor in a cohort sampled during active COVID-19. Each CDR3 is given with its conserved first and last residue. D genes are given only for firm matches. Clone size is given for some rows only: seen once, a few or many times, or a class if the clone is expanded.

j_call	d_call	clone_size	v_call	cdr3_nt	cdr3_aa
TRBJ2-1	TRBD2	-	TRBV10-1	TGCGCCAGCAGTGACGGCGGGGGGGCATCTGAGCAGTTCTTC	CASSDGGGASEQFF
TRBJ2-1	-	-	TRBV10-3	TGTGCCATCAGAGAATCCGCGAACTACAATGAGCAGTTCTTC	CAIRESANYNEQFF
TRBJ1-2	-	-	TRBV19	TGTGCCAGTAGCCATACAGGGAACAACGGCTACACCTTC	CASSHTGNNGYTF
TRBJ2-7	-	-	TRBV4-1	TGCGCCAGCAGCCGGAGGGACGTAAGCGACGAGCAGTACTTC	CASSRRDVSDEQYF
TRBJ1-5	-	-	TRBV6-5	TGTGCCAGCACTAACACAAGGGGCGCATATCAGCCCCAGCATTTT	CASTNTRGAYQPQHF
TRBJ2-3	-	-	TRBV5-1	TGCGCCAGCAGCGTTAACGCTATTAGCACAGATACGCAGTATTTT	CASSVNAISTDTQYF
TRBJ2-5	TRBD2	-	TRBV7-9	TGTGCCAGCAGCTTAGGACTAGCGGCTCAAGAGACCCAGTACTTC	CASSLGLAAQETQYF
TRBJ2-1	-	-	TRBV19	TGTGCCAGTAGTATGAGCCAGGGCTCCTACAATGAGCAGTTCTTC	CASSMSQGSYNEQFF
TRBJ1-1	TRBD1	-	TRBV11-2	TGTGCCAGCAGCCCCCACCCACGCCTGGACAGGGCTGCTTTCTTT	CASSPHPRLDRAAFF
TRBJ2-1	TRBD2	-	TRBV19	TGTGCCAGTAGTCCCCGCCGGACTAGCGGGAAGGGCTACAATGAGCAGTTCTTC	CASSPRRTSGKGYNEQFF
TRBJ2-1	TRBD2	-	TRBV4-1	TGCGCCAGCAGCCAGGCCCAGGCCGGGGGGGTTTTCAATGAGCAGTTCTTC	CASSQAQAGGVFNEQFF
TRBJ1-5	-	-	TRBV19	TGTGCCAGTAGTATAGAGAACTCCTATAGCAATCAGCCCCAGCATTTT	CASSIENSYSNQPQHF
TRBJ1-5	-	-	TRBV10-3	TGTGCCATCAGTGGGCGGGACAATCAGCCCCAGCATTTT	CAISGRDNQPQHF
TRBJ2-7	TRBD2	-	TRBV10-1	TGCGCCAGCAGTGAGTCCGGACTAGCGGGAGTTAACGAGCAGTACTTC	CASSESGLAGVNEQYF
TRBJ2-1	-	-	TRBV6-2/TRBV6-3	TGTGCCAGCAGTTTCGGGGGAGGTGCCCCTGGCGAGCAGTTCTTC	CASSFGGGAPGEQFF
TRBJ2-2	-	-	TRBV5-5	TGTGCCAGCAGCTTGGAAGGGACAAACACCGGGGAGCTGTTTTTT	CASSLEGTNTGELFF
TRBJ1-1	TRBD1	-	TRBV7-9	TGTGCCAGCAGACAGACAGGGGGATCTGAAGCTTTCTTT	CASRQTGGSEAFF
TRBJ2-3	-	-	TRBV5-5	TGTGCCAGCAGCGATCGACTAGTGGCGCAGTATTTT	CASSDRLVAQYF
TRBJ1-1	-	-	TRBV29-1	TGCAGCGTCACGGGACACCAGAACACTGAAGCTTTCTTT	CSVTGHQNTEAFF
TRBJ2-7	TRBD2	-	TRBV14	TGTGCCAGCAGCCTCAGGACTAGCGGGAGGGCGGACGAGCAGTACTTC	CASSLRTSGRADEQYF
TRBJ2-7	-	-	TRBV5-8	TGTGCCAGCAGCTTGGGACTCACCGACCTTTACGAGCAGTACTTC	CASSLGLTDLYEQYF
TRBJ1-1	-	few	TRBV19	TGTGCCAGTAGTGCATGGTTGACAGAAAAGTCAGACACTGAAGCTTTCTTT	CASSAWLTEKSDTEAFF
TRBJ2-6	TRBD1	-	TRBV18	TGTGCCAGCTCAATCACAGGGGGCTCTGGGGCCAACGTCCTGACTTTC	CASSITGGSGANVLTF
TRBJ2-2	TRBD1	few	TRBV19	TGTGCCAGTATAAACCGGGACAGGGGGAACACCGGGGAGCTGTTTTTT	CASINRDRGNTGELFF
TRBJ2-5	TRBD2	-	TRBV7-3	TGTGCCAGCAGCAAACAAGCGGGGGAGGAGACCCAGTACTTC	CASSKQAGEETQYF
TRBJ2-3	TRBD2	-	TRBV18	TGTGCCAGCTCACCAATCAGCGGGAGATCCCCAGATACGCAGTATTTT	CASSPISGRSPDTQYF
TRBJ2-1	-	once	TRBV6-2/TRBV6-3	TGTGCCAGCAGTTACTCCCGGGGTAGGGTTGCAGCCTACAATGAGCAGTTCTTC	CASSYSRGRVAAYNEQFF
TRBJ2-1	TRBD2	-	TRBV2	TGTGCCAGCAGTGGTAGTCGGGAGGGCCGTCTGTTCTTC	CASSGSREGRLFF
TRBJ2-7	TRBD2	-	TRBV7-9	TGTGCCAGCAGCTCTAGCGGGGGGCACGGCGAGCAGTACTTC	CASSSSGGHGEQYF
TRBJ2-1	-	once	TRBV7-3	TGTGCCAGCACCCTGGGCATTGGCTCCTACAATGAGCAGTTCTTC	CASTLGIGSYNEQFF
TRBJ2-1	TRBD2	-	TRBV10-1	TGCGCCAGCACCCCCGTCTTGGGACTAGTAAGGCCTGGCTCCTACAATGAGCAGTTCTTC	CASTPVLGLVRPGSYNEQFF
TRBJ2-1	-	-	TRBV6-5	TGTGCCAGCAGTTACGTGACAAATGACTACAATGAGCAGTTCTTC	CASSYVTNDYNEQFF
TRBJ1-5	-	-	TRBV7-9	TGTGCCAGCAGCTTAGGGAACACTGGCCTCACGGGGCAGCCCCAGCATTTT	CASSLGNTGLTGQPQHF
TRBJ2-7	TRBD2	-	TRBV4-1	TGCGCCAGCAGCCAAGCGTCTAGCGGGACTTCCTACGAGCAGTACTTC	CASSQASSGTSYEQYF
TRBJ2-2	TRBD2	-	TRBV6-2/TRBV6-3	TGTGCCAGCAGTCCACGGACTAGCGGGATTACCGGGGAGCTGTTTTTT	CASSPRTSGITGELFF
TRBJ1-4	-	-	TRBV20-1	TGCAGTGCTCCCCTTAATGAAAAACTGTTTTTT	CSAPLNEKLFF
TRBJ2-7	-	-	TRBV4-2	TGTGCCAGCAGCCAAGACTCAATCCGGGGAGAGCAGTACTTC	CASSQDSIRGEQYF
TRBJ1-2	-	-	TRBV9	TGTGCCAGGATTGGACAGCTCAACCGCTACACCTTC	CARIGQLNRYTF
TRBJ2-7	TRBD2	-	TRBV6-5	TGTGCCAGCAGTTACGGGGGGGTTTACGAGCAGTACTTC	CASSYGGVYEQYF
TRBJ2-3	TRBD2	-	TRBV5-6	TGTGCCAGCAGCTTGGGGGCTAGCGGGGAGCAGTATTTT	CASSLGASGEQYF
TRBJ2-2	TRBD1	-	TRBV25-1	TGTGCCAGCAGTGCTCAGGGGGCATCCGGGGAGCTGTTTTTT	CASSAQGASGELFF
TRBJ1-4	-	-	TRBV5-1	TGCGCCAGCAGCTTTCAGGGGAATAATGAAAAACTGTTTTTT	CASSFQGNNEKLFF
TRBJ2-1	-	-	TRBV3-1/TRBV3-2	TGTGCCAGCAGCCAACTGAGGGGGAGTCGCTCCTACAATGAGCAGTTCTTC	CASSQLRGSRSYNEQFF
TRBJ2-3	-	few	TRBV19	TGTGCCAGTAGTCCCTCCGGGTCCTCCACAGATACGCAGTATTTT	CASSPSGSSTDTQYF
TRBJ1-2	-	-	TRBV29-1	TGCAGCGTTCCTACAGCCGGAGGCTACACCTTC	CSVPTAGGYTF
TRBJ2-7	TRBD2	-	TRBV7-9	TGTGCCAGCAGCCCCCCCACGGGGGAGGGAGCCTACGAGCAGTACTTC	CASSPPTGEGAYEQYF
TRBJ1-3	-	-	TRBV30	TGTGCCTGGAGGAGGACAGCTGGAAACACCATATATTTT	CAWRRTAGNTIYF
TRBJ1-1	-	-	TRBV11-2	TGTGCCAGCAGCTTAAAGCGAAACACTGAAGCTTTCTTT	CASSLKRNTEAFF
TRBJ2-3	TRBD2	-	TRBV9	TGTGCCAGCAGCGTATGGGGCGGGGGGGGCACAGATACGCAGTATTTT	CASSVWGGGGTDTQYF
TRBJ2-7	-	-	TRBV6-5	TGTGCCAGCAGGGGAGGGACAATGGAGCAGTACTTC	CASRGGTMEQYF
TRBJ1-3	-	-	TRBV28	TGTGCCAGCAGTTCCTCGGGGGCGGGGGCTGGAAACACCATATATTTT	CASSSSGAGAGNTIYF
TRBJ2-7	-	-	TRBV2	TGTGCCAGCAGGAGCCCCTACGGGTACGAGCAGTACTTC	CASRSPYGYEQYF
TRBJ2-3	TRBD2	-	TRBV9	TGTGCCAGCAGCGTACGGGAGGACACTAGCACAGATACGCAGTATTTT	CASSVREDTSTDTQYF
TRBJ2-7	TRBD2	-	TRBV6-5	TGTGCCAGCAGTTACATACATCCTAGCGGCTCCTACGAGCAGTACTTC	CASSYIHPSGSYEQYF